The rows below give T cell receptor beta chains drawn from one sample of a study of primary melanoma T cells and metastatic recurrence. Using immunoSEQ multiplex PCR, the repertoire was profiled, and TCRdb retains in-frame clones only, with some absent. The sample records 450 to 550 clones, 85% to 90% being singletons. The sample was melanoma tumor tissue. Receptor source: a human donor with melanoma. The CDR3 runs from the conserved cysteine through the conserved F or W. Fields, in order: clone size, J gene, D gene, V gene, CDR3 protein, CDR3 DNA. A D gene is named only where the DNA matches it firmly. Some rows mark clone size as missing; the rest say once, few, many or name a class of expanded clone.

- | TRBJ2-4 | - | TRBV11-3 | CASSLDTRLAKNIQYF | TGTGCCAGCAGCTTAGACACCCGTTTAGCCAAAAACATTCAGTACTTC
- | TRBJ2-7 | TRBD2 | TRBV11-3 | CASSSGLAGTYEQYF | TGTGCCAGCAGCTCGGGACTAGCGGGCACCTACGAGCAGTACTTC
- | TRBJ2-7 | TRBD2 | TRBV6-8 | CASSTQTSGASYEQYF | TGTGCCAGCAGTACCCAGACTAGCGGGGCCTCCTACGAGCAGTACTTC
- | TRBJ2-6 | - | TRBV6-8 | CASSYPGTGANVLTF | TGTGCCAGCAGCTACCCGGGAACTGGGGCCAACGTCCTGACTTTC
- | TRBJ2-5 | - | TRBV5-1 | CASRLGGFILQETQYF | TGCGCCAGCAGACTCGGCGGGTTCATCCTCCAAGAGACCCAGTACTTC
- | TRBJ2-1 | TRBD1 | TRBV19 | CASSRDSYNEQFF | TGTGCCAGTAGTCGGGACAGCTACAATGAGCAGTTCTTC
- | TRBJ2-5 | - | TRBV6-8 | CASSLTINRAQETQYF | TGTGCCAGCAGCCTAACTATTAACAGGGCTCAAGAGACCCAGTACTTC
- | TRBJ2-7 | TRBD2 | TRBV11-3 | CASSLGGSPYEQYF | TGTGCCAGCAGCTTAGGCGGGAGCCCCTACGAGCAGTACTTC
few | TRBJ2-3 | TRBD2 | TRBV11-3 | CASSSGLAGLDTQYF | TGTGCCAGCAGCTCAGGACTAGCGGGATTAGATACGCAGTATTTT
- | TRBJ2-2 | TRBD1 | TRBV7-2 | CASMARVGQGPSNTGELFF | TGTGCCAGCATGGCTCGGGTGGGACAGGGGCCTTCGAACACCGGGGAGCTGTTTTTT
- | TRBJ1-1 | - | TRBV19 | CASIGSLDTEAFF | TGTGCCAGTATTGGGAGCTTGGACACTGAAGCTTTCTTT
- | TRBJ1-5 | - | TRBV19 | CASDAADQPQHF | TGTGCCAGTGATGCGGCGGATCAGCCCCAGCATTTT
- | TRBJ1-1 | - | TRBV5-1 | CASSSTGTGNTEAFF | TGCGCCAGCAGCTCTACCGGGACGGGGAACACTGAAGCTTTCTTT
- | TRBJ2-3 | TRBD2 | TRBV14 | CASSPTSEREQYF | TGTGCCAGCAGCCCAACTAGCGAACGGGAGCAGTATTTT
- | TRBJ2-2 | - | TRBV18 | CASSPREQGANTGELFF | TGTGCCAGCTCACCCCGGGAGCAGGGCGCGAACACCGGGGAGCTGTTTTTT
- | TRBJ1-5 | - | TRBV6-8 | CASSSTPWGGSNQPQHF | TGTGCCAGCAGTTCCACGCCTTGGGGGGGTAGCAATCAGCCCCAGCATTTT
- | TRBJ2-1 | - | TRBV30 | CACSANTEQFF | TGTGCCTGTTCGGCGAACACTGAGCAGTTCTTC
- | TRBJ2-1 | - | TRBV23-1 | CASSQDPELEQFF | TGCGCCAGCAGCCAAGATCCGGAACTTGAGCAGTTCTTC
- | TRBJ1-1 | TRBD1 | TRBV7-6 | CASSIGTASNTEAFF | TGTGCCAGCAGCATCGGGACAGCCAGTAACACTGAAGCTTTCTTT
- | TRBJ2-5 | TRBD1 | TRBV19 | CAREHGQGKETQYF | TGTGCCAGAGAACACGGACAGGGAAAAGAGACCCAGTACTTC